These T cell receptor beta chains were read from a single sample in a study of T cell repertoires in cytomegalovirus infection. TCRdb processed the reads anew with MiXCR; each CDR3 protein has one entry. The table lists nearly 650,000 distinct CDR3 sequences, around 24% of them singletons. The material sequenced was CD8+ T cells from PBMCs. The receptors derive from a human donor in good health (CMV status not recorded). Some clones in this sample may be carry-over from other donors' samples. CDR3s include the opening cysteine and the closing phenylalanine or tryptophan. A D gene is named only where the DNA matches it firmly. Only part of the rows carry a size: once, few, many, or a class if the clone is expanded.

CDR3 length: 14; V gene: TRBV18; J gene: TRBJ2-5; clone size: few; D gene: TRBD2; CDR3 DNA: TGTGCCAGCTCACCACCGGGAGGGTCGGAGACCCAGTACTTC; CDR3 protein: CASSPPGGSETQYF
CDR3 length: 13; V gene: TRBV7-2; J gene: TRBJ1-1; clone size: many; D gene: NA; CDR3 DNA: TGTGCCAGCAGCTTAAGTACGGCCACTGAAGCTTTCTTT; CDR3 protein: CASSLSTATEAFF
CDR3 length: 14; V gene: TRBV12-3/TRBV12-4; J gene: TRBJ1-4; clone size: NA; D gene: TRBD1; CDR3 DNA: TGTGCCAGCAGGAACAGGGGCCCTAATGAAAAACTGTTTTTT; CDR3 protein: CASRNRGPNEKLFF
CDR3 length: 15; V gene: TRBV7-6; J gene: TRBJ2-5; clone size: NA; D gene: NA; CDR3 DNA: TGTGCCAGCAGCTTAGTTAGTGACGGCAAAGAGACCCAGTACTTC; CDR3 protein: CASSLVSDGKETQYF
CDR3 length: 15; V gene: TRBV20-1; J gene: TRBJ2-1; clone size: NA; D gene: TRBD1; CDR3 DNA: TGCAGTGCTAGAGACCGACAGGGGGCTTACAATGAGCAGTTCTTC; CDR3 protein: CSARDRQGAYNEQFF
CDR3 length: 16; V gene: TRBV7-2; J gene: TRBJ2-7; clone size: many; D gene: TRBD2; CDR3 DNA: TGTGCCAGCAGCTTAGGGGATGGGACTAGCGGATACGAGCAGTACTTC; CDR3 protein: CASSLGDGTSGYEQYF
CDR3 length: 15; V gene: TRBV29-1; J gene: TRBJ2-7; clone size: few; D gene: NA; CDR3 DNA: TGCAGCGTTGAAGAAGTGGAACACGGAATCTACGAGCAGTACTTC; CDR3 protein: CSVEEVEHGIYEQYF
CDR3 length: 15; V gene: TRBV7-6; J gene: TRBJ2-5; clone size: few; D gene: NA; CDR3 DNA: TGTGCCAGCAGCCCCGGAGGGACTTCAAGGGAGACCCAGTACTTC; CDR3 protein: CASSPGGTSRETQYF
CDR3 length: 14; V gene: TRBV4-1; J gene: TRBJ2-2; clone size: many; D gene: NA; CDR3 DNA: TGCGCCAGCAGCCAAGGAATGAACACCGGGGAGCTGTTTTTT; CDR3 protein: CASSQGMNTGELFF
CDR3 length: 15; V gene: TRBV7-2; J gene: TRBJ1-1; clone size: NA; D gene: TRBD1; CDR3 DNA: TGTGCCAGCAGCTACTACAGGGGGGGTAACACTGAAGCTTTCTTT; CDR3 protein: CASSYYRGGNTEAFF
CDR3 length: 15; V gene: TRBV28; J gene: TRBJ2-3; clone size: many; D gene: TRBD1; CDR3 DNA: TGTGCCAGCAGTTTGGGGACAGGGGGCGCAGATACGCAGTATTTT; CDR3 protein: CASSLGTGGADTQYF
CDR3 length: 15; V gene: TRBV20-1; J gene: TRBJ2-5; clone size: NA; D gene: TRBD2; CDR3 DNA: TGCAGTGCTCCTCTTTGGACTAGCGGGGAAGAGACCCAGTACTTC; CDR3 protein: CSAPLWTSGEETQYF
CDR3 length: 16; V gene: TRBV29-1; J gene: TRBJ2-1; clone size: few; D gene: NA; CDR3 DNA: TGCAGCGTTGAAGATACCGTACTTCGCTCCTACAATGAGCAGTTCTTC; CDR3 protein: CSVEDTVLRSYNEQFF
CDR3 length: 17; V gene: TRBV28; J gene: TRBJ2-3; clone size: NA; D gene: NA; CDR3 DNA: TGTGCCAGCAGTTTGTCCCCAACCCCCGGGGGCACAGATACGCAGTATTTT; CDR3 protein: CASSLSPTPGGTDTQYF
CDR3 length: 16; V gene: TRBV7-9; J gene: TRBJ1-2; clone size: few; D gene: TRBD1; CDR3 DNA: TGTGCCAGCAGCTTAGGAGCGACAGGGAGTCTCTATGGCTACACCTTC; CDR3 protein: CASSLGATGSLYGYTF
CDR3 length: 18; V gene: TRBV20-1; J gene: TRBJ1-2; clone size: few; D gene: TRBD1; CDR3 DNA: TGCAGTGCTATTAAGGCGTCGGGGACAGGGGGGACTAACTATGGCTACACCTTC; CDR3 protein: CSAIKASGTGGTNYGYTF
CDR3 length: 14; V gene: TRBV6-2/TRBV6-3; J gene: TRBJ2-1; clone size: NA; D gene: NA; CDR3 DNA: TGTGCCAGCAGCGCCCAGTGGGCGATGGATGAGCAGTTCTTC; CDR3 protein: CASSAQWAMDEQFF
CDR3 length: 17; V gene: TRBV12-3/TRBV12-4; J gene: TRBJ2-2; clone size: NA; D gene: NA; CDR3 DNA: TGTGCCAGCAGTTTGGGGCCCCCCGGGGACGACACCGGGGAGCTGTTTTTT; CDR3 protein: CASSLGPPGDDTGELFF